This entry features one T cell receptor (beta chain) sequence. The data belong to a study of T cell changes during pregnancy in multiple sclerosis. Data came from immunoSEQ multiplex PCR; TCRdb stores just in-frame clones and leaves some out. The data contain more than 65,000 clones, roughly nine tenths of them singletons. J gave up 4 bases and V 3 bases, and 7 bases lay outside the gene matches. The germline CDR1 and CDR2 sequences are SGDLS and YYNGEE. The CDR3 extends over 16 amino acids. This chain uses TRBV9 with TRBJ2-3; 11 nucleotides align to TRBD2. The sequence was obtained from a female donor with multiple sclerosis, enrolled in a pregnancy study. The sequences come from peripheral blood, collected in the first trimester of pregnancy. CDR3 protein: CASSATATSGADTQYF. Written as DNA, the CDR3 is TGTGCCAGCAGCGCGACAGCGACTAGCGGGGCAGATACGCAGTATTTT.